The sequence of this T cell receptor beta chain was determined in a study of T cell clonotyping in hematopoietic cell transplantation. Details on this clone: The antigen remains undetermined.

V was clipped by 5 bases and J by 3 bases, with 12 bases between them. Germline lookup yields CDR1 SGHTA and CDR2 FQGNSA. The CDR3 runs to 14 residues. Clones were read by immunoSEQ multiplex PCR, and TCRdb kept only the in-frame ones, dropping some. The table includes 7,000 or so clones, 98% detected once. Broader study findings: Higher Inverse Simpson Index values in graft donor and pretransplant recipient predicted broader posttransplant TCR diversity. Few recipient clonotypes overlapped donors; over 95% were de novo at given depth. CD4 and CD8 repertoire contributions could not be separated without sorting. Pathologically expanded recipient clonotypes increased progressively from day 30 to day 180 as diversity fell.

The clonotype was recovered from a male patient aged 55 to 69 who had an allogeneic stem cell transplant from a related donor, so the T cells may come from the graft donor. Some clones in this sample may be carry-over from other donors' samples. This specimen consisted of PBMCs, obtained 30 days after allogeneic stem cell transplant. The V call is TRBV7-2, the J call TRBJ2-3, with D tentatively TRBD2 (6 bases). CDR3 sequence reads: CASSQLRGTDTQYF. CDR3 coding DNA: TGTGCCAGCAGCCAACTCCGGGGGACAGATACGCAGTATTTT.